Presented here are 8 T cell receptor beta chains from one specimen sequenced in a study of naive and memory T cell subsets. The study, taken as a whole, reports: Naive repertoires, especially CD8, held a few larger clonotypes, possibly memory cells re-expressing CD45RA.

Both TRBC1 and TRBC2 were covered by a beta constant-region primer of two equimolar oligonucleotides. Nested alpha and beta constant-region primers with the SP2 primer drove four PCR rounds on ligated cDNA. TCRdb reprocessed the UMI-ligation and nested PCR reads with MiXCR, giving one entry per CDR3 protein. The repertoire consists of tens of thousands of distinct CDR3 sequences, with about 11% occurring once and the leading ten covering around 0.13%. These receptors have no identified antigens. The sample comprised naive CD4+ T cells from blood. Receptors originate from a human donor in good health.

V is TRBV18 and J is TRBJ2-1; D could derive from TRBD1 or TRBD2 (6 bases each). V lost 3 bases to trimming and J lost 0 bases, with 12 bases between them. Looked up from germline, CDR1 is KGHSH and CDR2 is LQKENI. This CDR3 is 16 amino acids long. The chain's CDR3 is CASSPAGHLSYNEQFF. The CDR3, as DNA: TGTGCCAGCTCACCGGCGGGACACCTCTCCTACAATGAGCAGTTCTTC. Full variable domain (missing parts from reference TRBV18 and TRBJ2-1): NAGVMQNPRHLVRRRGQEARLRCSPMKGHSHVYWYRQLPEEGLKFMVYLQKENIIDESGMPKERFSAEFPKEGPSILRIQQVVRGDSAAYFCASSPAGHLSYNEQFFGPGTRLTVL.

A single count supports this clonotype. The CDR3 reads CASSGAGTYGYTF. The DNA of the CDR3 is TGTGCCAGCAGTGGGGCAGGCACCTATGGCTACACCTTC. V and J are TRBV6-5 and TRBJ1-2; D is possibly TRBD1 (5 bases). The CDR3 covers 13 residues. V was pared by 5 bases and J by 4 bases, with 11 bases between. Per the germline V gene, CDR1 is MNHEY and CDR2 is SVGAGI.

Ten or more counts support this clonotype. The chain carries TRBV20-1 and TRBJ2-3; a weak D match, TRBD2 (5 bases). Trimming removed 5 bases at V and 2 bases at J, with 14 bases between. Germline V gene lookup returns CDR1 DFQATT and CDR2 SNEGSKA (reference sequence). This CDR3 is 14 amino acids long. CDR3 residues: CSASFPRDTDTQYF. The CDR3 DNA reads as TGCAGTGCTTCTTTCCCCCGGGACACAGATACGCAGTATTTT.

The gene calls are TRBV6-2 or TRBV6-3 and TRBJ2-7; D perhaps matches TRBD1 (6 bases). The CDR3 covers 13 residues. Germline CDR1 and CDR2: MNHEY and SVGEGT. The V end lost 2 bases, the J end lost 7 bases, and 12 bases lay between the germline ends. CDR3 sequence reads: CASSYRGTWEQYF. CDR3 coding DNA: TGTGCCAGCAGTTACAGGGGGACGTGGGAGCAGTACTTC.

This clonotype was detected a few times. V and J are TRBV15 and TRBJ2-1; 11 bases match TRBD1. This CDR3 comprises 17 residues. Germline V gives CDR1 LNHNV, CDR2 YYDKDF (reference sequence). Unmatched junction bases numbered 7, after V lost 2 bases and J lost 4 bases. As DNA, the CDR3 is TGTGCCACCAGCAGACTTTCCGGGACAGGGGGATACAATGAGCAGTTCTTC. Translated: CATSRLSGTGGYNEQFF.

The chain couples TRBV12-3 or TRBV12-4 to TRBJ2-4; 9 nucleotides align to TRBD1. There are 16 residues in the CDR3. Losses at the gene ends were 3 bases for V and 9 bases for J; bases not matched to a gene: 12. The CDR3 sequence is CASSFPDRGRRGIQYF. The CDR3 bases are TGTGCCAGCAGTTTCCCCGACAGGGGGAGAAGGGGCATTCAGTACTTC.

This clonotype was seen a handful of times. The genes are TRBV27 and TRBJ1-5, with 10 bases fitting TRBD1. Looked up from germline, CDR1 is MNHEY and CDR2 is SMNVEV (reference sequence). V shed 6 bases, J shed 5 bases, and the junction held 7 bases outside the gene matches. The CDR3 covers 15 residues. The CDR3 sequence is CASSLGQGRDQPQHF. In nucleotides, the CDR3 is TGTGCCAGCAGCTTGGGACAGGGGCGGGATCAGCCCCAGCATTTT.

A few counts support this clonotype. V gene TRBV6-2 or TRBV6-3 combines with J gene TRBJ2-3; weak D call: TRBD2 (6 bases). The germline V gene has CDR1 MNHEY and CDR2 SVGEGT. Trimming cost V 2 bases and J 3 bases, with 9 bases left between them. CDR3 length: 14 residues. The CDR3 loop is CASSYAGITDTQYF. The CDR3 DNA is TGTGCCAGCAGTTACGCGGGGATTACAGATACGCAGTATTTT.